The 2 T cell receptor beta chains below were found in one sample sequenced in a study of cytomegalovirus exposure and HLA in healthy donors (dated 2017 in TCRdb). The library was obtained by the immunoSEQ multiplex PCR assay. For the multiplex PCR, a mixture combining 60 forward primers for TCR Vbeta segments and 13 reverse primers for TCR Jbeta segments was used. Entries here come from immuneACCESS through TCRdb and include only in-frame sequences with V and J called. Some clones fail to appear in such tables; in the studies checked, an unresolved V gene covers under half of the shortfall, and the cause of the remainder is unknown. A total of approximately 100,000 clones appear in this sample, 60% to 80% of them only once. The ten top clones hold roughly 6.2% of the sample. Sequencing input: PBMCs. The receptors come from a man between 60 and 70 years old in good health and CMV-seropositive.

The chain combines TRBV5-1 with TRBJ2-2, with 9 nucleotides matching TRBD1. The CDR3 consists of 15 residues. After removal of 0 bases from V and 7 bases from J, the junction contained 4 bases not matched to a gene. Germline V CDR1 and CDR2: SGHRS, YFSETQ. This CDR3 reads CASSLDRGLIGELFF. CDR3 in DNA: TGCGCCAGCAGCTTGGACAGGGGGCTAATCGGGGAGCTGTTTTTT.

V is TRBV6-5 and J is TRBJ2-1, with a tentative D call TRBD1 (5 bases). CDR3 size: 14 residues. Germline V gene data show CDR1 as MNHEY and CDR2 as SVGAGI. The V gene lost 0 bases and the J gene lost 9 bases, with 12 bases spanning the gap. The CDR3 is CASSYSTANPEQFF. CDR3 nucleotide sequence: TGTGCCAGCAGTTACTCGACAGCGAACCCTGAGCAGTTCTTC.